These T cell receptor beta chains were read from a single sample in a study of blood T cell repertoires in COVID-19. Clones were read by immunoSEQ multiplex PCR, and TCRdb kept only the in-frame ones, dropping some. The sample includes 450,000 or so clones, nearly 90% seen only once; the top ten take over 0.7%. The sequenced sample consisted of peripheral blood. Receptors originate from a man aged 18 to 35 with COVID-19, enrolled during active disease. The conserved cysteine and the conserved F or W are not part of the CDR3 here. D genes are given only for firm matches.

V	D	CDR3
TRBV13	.	ASSLYSGTYEQY
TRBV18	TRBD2	ASSPRTSGFGANVLT
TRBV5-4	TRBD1	ASSLEGANNEQF
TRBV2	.	AIQLRGNYEQY
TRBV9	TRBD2	ASSVLAVTDTQY
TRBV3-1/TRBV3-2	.	ASSQGTANSPLH
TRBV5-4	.	ASSTGKDRSPLH
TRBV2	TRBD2	ASSGGRARADTQY
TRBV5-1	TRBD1	ASSPQPGTENEQY
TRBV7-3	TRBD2	ASSRRQRERVGELF
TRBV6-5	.	ASSYRQVYTEAF
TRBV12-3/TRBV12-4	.	ASSLRQYNEQF
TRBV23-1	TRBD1	ASGELGQGYEQY
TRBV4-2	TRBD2	ASSQDSGLAGGNEQF
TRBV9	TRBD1	ASSVEGDRNEAF
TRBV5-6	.	ASSSTPNTEAF
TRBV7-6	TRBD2	ASSSGGGGYNEQF
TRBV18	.	ASSPYQGETQY
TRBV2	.	ASGLEPPQNNEQF
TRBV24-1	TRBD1	ATSVATGAWETQY
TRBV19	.	ASTNKNSYEQY
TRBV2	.	ASSPAGANVLT
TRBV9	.	ASSSSTGKNIQY
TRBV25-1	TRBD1	ASSEWDRLNEKLF
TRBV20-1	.	SASLGLGYT
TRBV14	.	ASSLFGSGEQY
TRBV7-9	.	ASSLGTLNTEAF
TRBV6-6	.	ASTGRLEGGEQY
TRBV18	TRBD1	ASSPRSNDRDEQF
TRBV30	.	AWMAGTYEQY
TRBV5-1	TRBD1	ASSSPRDRVTGELF
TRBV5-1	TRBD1	ASSLALGTVRYEQF
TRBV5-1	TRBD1	ASGTGGVKNTEAF
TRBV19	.	ASHSPGLENTEAF
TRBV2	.	ATHSGVGANVLT
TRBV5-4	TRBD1	ASTGGQNSPLH
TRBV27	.	ASSSTLVGDQPQH
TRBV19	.	ASSISGGLQPQH
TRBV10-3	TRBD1	ATGEGQGSSYNEQF
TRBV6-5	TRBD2	ASSLAPGGSYEQY
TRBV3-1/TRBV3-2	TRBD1	ASSLRDRGETQY
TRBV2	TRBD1	ASSERDRVQPQH
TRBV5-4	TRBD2	ASSSGTSGSHEQY
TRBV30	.	AWSVGGTSGANVLT
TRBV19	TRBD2	ASSMLSGLADTDTQY
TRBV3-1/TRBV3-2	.	ASSQEGGGSSYNSPLH
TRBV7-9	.	ASSPESTNEQY
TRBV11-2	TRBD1	ASSYTTGTTGELF
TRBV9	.	ASSVGGVSTDTQY